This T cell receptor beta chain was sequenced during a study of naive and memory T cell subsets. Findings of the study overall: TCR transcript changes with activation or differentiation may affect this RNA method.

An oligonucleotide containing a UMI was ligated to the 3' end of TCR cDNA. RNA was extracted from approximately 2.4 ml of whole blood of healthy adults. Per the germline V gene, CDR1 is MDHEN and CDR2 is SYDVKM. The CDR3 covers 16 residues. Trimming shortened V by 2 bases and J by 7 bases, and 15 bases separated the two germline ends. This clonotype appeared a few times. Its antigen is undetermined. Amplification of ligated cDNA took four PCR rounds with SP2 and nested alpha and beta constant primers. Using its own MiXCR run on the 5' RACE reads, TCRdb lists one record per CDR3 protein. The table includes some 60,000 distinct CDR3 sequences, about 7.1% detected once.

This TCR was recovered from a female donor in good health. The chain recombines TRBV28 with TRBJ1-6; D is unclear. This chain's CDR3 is CASSLNSGLQNSPLHF. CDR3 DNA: TGTGCCAGCAGTTTAAACTCGGGCCTGCAGAATTCACCCCTCCACTTT.